This TCR beta chain comes out of a study of CD8+CD57+ T cells in acquired aplastic anemia. Turning to the study itself: Quantities of DNA derived from sorted CD4+ and CD8+ cells averaged approximately 3 ug. Study-wide points: Significance was not reached for CD8+ Simpson's diversity between patients and controls.

CDR1 SEHNR and CDR2 FQNEAQ come from the germline V gene (reference sequence). This CDR3 spans 13 amino acids. The V end was cut by 0 bases, the J end by 4 bases, with 6 bases between. This clonotype has at least ten counts. Its antigen is undetermined. Both TCR beta VDJ combination and CDR3 sequence profiling were carried out. Genomic DNA was the template for this profiling. One entry per CDR3 protein results from TCRdb running MiXCR on the reads. The table lists roughly 300,000 distinct CDR3 sequences, approximately 55% of them singletons. The V and J genes are TRBV7-9 and TRBJ2-5; the D gene is possibly TRBD1 (5 bases). This receptor was obtained from a human donor with severe aplastic anemia or a healthy control (not recorded which). Sequenced: sorted CD4+, CD8+, or CD8+CD57+ T cells (not recorded which) from PBMCs. The CDR3 nucleotides are TGTGCCAGCAGCTTAGCAGGGGCAGAGACCCAGTACTTC. It specifies CASSLAGAETQYF.